The 2 T cell receptor beta chains below all came from one sample that was sequenced in a study of T cell repertoires in cytomegalovirus infection. TCRdb reanalysed the reads using MiXCR and keeps one entry per CDR3 protein. The data show approximately 590,000 distinct CDR3 sequences, around 40% seen once. The antigens of these receptors remain unknown. This specimen was cultured PBMCs, taken from culture after CMV antigen stimulation. These receptor sequences come from a human donor in good health (CMV status not recorded). Some clones in this sample may be carry-over from other donors' samples.

This clonotype was observed a single time. This chain uses TRBV27 with TRBJ1-5; D is ambiguous. Germline V CDR1 and CDR2: MNHEY, SMNVEV (reference sequence). The CDR3 is 15 amino acids. V was shortened by 6 bases and J by 0 bases, with 12 bases between the two germline ends. The CDR3 here is CASSNVGYSNQPQHF. For the CDR3, the DNA is TGTGCCAGCAGCAACGTCGGGTATAGCAATCAGCCCCAGCATTTT.

The chain combines TRBV11-2 with TRBJ2-3; D is uncertain. The V gene's germline CDR1 is SGHAT and CDR2 FQNNGV. The CDR3 length is 15 residues. The V and J ends lost 3 bases and 0 bases respectively, with 10 bases between them. This CDR3 is CASSFNPSSTDTQYF. The CDR3 nucleotides read TGTGCCAGCAGCTTTAATCCTTCCAGCACAGATACGCAGTATTTT.